The clone carrying this TCR beta chain was counted between two and nine times. Its matching antigen is unknown. Trimming stripped 5 bases from V and 3 bases from J, with 9 bases between. The CDR3 runs 13 residues. Germline V gene sequence: CDR1 SGHTA, CDR2 FQGNSA. General study results and limits: Larger-cohort validation covered only one TCR beta V-J rearrangement.

After constant-region reverse-primer amplification, full-length variable regions underwent semi-nested PCR with Nested Universal Primer A. One entry per CDR3 protein, called by TCRdb with MiXCR from the 5' RACE reads. The profile shows fewer than 80,000 distinct CDR3 sequences, under 25% of them singletons. The sample was memory CD4+ T cells sorted from a lymph node. Subset noted: memory CD4+ T cells, CD4+CD45RO+CD25-. This chain joins TRBV7-2 and TRBJ2-3; D is ambiguous. This receptor was taken from a female donor with breast cancer. CDR3 bases: TGTGCCAGCAGCCCCCCTAAAACAGATACGCAGTATTTT. This translates into CASSPPKTDTQYF. The variable domain in full, with the rest retrieved from reference TRBV7-2 and TRBJ2-3, is GAGVSQSPSNKVTEKGKDVELRCDPISGHTALYWYRQSLGQGLEFLIYFQGNSAPDKSGLPSDRFSAERTGGSVSTLTIQRTQQEDSAVYLCASSPPKTDTQYFGPGTRLTVL.